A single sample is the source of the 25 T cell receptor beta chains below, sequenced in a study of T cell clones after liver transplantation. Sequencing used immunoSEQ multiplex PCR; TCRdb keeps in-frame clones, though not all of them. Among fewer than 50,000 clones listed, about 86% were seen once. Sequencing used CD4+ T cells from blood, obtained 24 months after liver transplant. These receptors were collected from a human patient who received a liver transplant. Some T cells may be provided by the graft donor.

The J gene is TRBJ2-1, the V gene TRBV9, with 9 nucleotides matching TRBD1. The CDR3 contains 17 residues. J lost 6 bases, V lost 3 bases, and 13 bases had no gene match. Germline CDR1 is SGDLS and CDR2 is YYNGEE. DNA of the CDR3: TGTGCCAGCAGCGCCGGACAGGGGATGGGGGGCGGCAATGAGCAGTTCTTC. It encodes CASSAGQGMGGGNEQFF.

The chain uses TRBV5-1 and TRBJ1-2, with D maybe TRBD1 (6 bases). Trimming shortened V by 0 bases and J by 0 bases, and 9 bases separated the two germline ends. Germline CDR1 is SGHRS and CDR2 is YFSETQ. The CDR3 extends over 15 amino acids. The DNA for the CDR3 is TGCGCCAGCAGCTTGGAGACAGGAGCTAACTATGGCTACACCTTC. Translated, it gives CASSLETGANYGYTF.

The CDR3 region is CASLAFMNTEAFF. The CDR3 DNA reads TGTGCCAGCCTTGCGTTCATGAACACTGAAGCTTTCTTT. The chain links TRBV19 to TRBJ1-1; D gene uncertain. Per germline, CDR1 LNHDA and CDR2 SQIVND (reference sequence). The CDR3 has 13 residues. Trimming took off 9 bases at V and 0 bases at J, with 11 bases between the two ends.

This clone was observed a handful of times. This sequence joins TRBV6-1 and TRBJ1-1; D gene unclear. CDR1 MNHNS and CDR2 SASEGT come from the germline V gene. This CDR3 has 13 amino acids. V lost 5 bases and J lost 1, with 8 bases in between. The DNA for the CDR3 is TGTGCCAGCAGTCAGTGGAAGAACACTGAAGCTTTCTTT. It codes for CASSQWKNTEAFF.

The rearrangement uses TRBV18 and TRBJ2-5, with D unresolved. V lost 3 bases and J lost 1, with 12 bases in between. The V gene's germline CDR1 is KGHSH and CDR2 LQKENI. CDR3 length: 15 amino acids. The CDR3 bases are TGTGCCAGCTCACCGATTGGCCAGACCCAAGAGACCCAGTACTTC. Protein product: CASSPIGQTQETQYF.

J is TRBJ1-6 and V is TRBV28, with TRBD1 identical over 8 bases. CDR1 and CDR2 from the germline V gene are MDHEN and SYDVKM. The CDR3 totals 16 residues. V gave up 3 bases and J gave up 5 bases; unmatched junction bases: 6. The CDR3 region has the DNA TGTGCCAGCAGTTTTGGGCAGGGGGCGAATAATTCACCCCTCCACTTT. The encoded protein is CASSFGQGANNSPLHF.

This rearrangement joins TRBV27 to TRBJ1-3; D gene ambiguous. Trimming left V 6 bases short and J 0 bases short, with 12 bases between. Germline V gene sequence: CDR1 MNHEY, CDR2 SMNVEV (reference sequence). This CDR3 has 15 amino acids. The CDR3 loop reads CASRSLGSSGNTIYF. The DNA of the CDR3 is TGTGCCAGCAGGTCACTGGGTAGCTCTGGAAACACCATATATTTT.

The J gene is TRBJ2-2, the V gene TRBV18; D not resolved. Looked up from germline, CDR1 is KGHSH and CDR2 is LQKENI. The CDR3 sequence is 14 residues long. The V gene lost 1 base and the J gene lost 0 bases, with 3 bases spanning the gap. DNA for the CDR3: TGTGCCAGCTCACCACTATCGAACACCGGGGAGCTGTTTTTT. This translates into CASSPLSNTGELFF.

CDR3 residues: CASSQALQETQYF. CDR3 in DNA: TGTGCCAGCAGCCAAGCCCTTCAAGAGACCCAGTACTTC. The chain recombines TRBV14 with TRBJ2-5; D gene uncertain. V gave up 1 base and J gave up 2 bases, with 5 bases separating them. Germline V gives CDR1 SGHDN, CDR2 FVKESK. The CDR3 spans 13 residues. The entire variable domain, with the rest obtained from reference TRBV14 and TRBJ2-5, is as follows: EAGVTQFPSHSVIEKGQTVTLRCDPISGHDNLYWYRRVMGKEIKFLLHFVKESKQDESGMPNNRFLAERTGGTYSTLKVQPAELEDSGVYFCASSQALQETQYFGPGTRLLVL.

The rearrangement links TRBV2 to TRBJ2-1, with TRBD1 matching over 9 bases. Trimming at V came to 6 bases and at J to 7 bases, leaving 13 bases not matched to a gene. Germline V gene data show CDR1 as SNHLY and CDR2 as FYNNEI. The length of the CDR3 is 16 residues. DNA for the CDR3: TGTGCCAGCAGAGATCACCGGGACAGGGATAAAAATGAGCAGTTCTTC. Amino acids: CASRDHRDRDKNEQFF. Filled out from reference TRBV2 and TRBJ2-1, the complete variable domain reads EPEVTQTPSHQVTQMGQEVILRCVPISNHLYFYWYRQILGQKVEFLVSFYNNEISEKSEIFDDQFSVERPDGSNFTLKIRSTKLEDSAMYFCASRDHRDRDKNEQFFGPGTRLTVL.

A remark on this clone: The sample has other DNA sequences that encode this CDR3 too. CDR3 coding DNA: TGTGCCAGCAGCTTAGGTGGGACTACCAAAGAGACCCAGTACTTC. It yields the protein CASSLGGTTKETQYF. The chain uses TRBV11-2 and TRBJ2-5; 7 bases are a match to TRBD2. Germline lookup yields CDR1 SGHAT and CDR2 FQNNGV. With 1 base clipped from V and 3 bases from J, the junction kept 5 bases outside the gene matches. This CDR3 contains 15 residues. The variable domain in full, with the rest retrieved from reference TRBV11-2 and TRBJ2-5, is EAGVAQSPRYKIIEKRQSVAFWCNPISGHATLYWYQQILGQGPKLLIQFQNNGVVDDSQLPKDRFSAERLKGVDSTLKIQPAKLEDSAVYLCASSLGGTTKETQYFGPGTRLLVL.

The CDR3 here is CASSVQQNTEAFF. CDR3 DNA: TGTGCCAGCAGTGTCCAGCAGAACACTGAAGCTTTCTTT. The chain has TRBV27 and TRBJ1-1; the D is unclear. Looked up from germline, CDR1 is MNHEY and CDR2 is SMNVEV (reference sequence). V dropped 5 bases and J dropped 1 base, with 8 bases sitting between them. This CDR3 contains 13 residues.

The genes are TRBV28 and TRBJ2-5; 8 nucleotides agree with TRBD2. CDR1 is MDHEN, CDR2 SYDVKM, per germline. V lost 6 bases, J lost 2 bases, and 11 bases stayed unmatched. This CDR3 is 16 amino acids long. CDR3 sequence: CASRRLGRGQQETQYF. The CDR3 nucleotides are TGTGCCAGCAGGCGCCTCGGGAGGGGACAACAAGAGACCCAGTACTTC.

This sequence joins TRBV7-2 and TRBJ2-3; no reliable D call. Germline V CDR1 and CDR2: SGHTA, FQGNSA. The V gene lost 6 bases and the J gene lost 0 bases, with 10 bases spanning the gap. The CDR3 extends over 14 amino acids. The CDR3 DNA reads TGTGCCAGCAGTCCGACACCGAGCACAGATACGCAGTATTTT. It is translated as CASSPTPSTDTQYF.

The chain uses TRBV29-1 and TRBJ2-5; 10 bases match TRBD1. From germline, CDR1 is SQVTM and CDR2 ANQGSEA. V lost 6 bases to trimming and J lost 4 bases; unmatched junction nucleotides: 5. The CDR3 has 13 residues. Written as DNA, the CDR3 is TGCAGCGTCCGACAGGGGGCGGGAGAGACCCAGTACTTC. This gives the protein CSVRQGAGETQYF.

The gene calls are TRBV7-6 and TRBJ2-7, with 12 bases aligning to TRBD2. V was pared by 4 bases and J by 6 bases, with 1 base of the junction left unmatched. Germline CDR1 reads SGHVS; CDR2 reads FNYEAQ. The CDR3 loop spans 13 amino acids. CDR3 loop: CASSSGLAGEQYF. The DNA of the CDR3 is TGTGCCAGCAGCTCGGGACTAGCGGGCGAGCAGTACTTC.

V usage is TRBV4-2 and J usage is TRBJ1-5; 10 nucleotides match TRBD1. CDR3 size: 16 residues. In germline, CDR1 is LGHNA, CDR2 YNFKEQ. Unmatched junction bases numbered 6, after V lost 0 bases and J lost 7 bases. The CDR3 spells CASSQDPTGGGQPQHF. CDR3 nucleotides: TGTGCCAGCAGCCAAGATCCGACAGGGGGCGGACAGCCCCAGCATTTT.

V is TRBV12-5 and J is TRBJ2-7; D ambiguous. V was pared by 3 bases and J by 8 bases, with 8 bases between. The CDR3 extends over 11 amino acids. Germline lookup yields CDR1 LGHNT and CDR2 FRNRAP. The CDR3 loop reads CASGFSGQQYF. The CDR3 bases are TGTGCTAGTGGTTTTTCTGGCCAGCAGTACTTC.

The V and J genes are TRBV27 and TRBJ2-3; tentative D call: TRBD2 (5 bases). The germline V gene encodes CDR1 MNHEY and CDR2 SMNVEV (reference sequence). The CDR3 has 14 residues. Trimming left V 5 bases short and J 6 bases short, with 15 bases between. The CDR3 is CASSGRNGVDTQYF. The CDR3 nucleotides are TGTGCCAGCAGTGGACGGAACGGGGTGGATACGCAGTATTTT.

The CDR3 coding sequence is TGCGCCAGCAGCCCCGGGGACAGCCCCCTAACTGAAGCTTTCTTT. This translates into CASSPGDSPLTEAFF. The gene calls are TRBV5-1 and TRBJ1-1, with 7 nucleotides matching TRBD1. J was trimmed by 5 bases and V by 4 bases; bases with no gene match: 11. Germline loops: CDR1 SGHRS, CDR2 YFSETQ. The CDR3 length is 15 residues.

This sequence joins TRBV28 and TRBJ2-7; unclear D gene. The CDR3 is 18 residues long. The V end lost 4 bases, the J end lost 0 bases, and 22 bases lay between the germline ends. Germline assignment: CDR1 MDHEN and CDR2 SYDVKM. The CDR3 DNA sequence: TGTGCCAGCAGTTCCCCCCGAGGTAGAGCCAAGAGCTCCTACGAGCAGTACTTC. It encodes CASSSPRGRAKSSYEQYF.

CDR3 sequence (DNA): TGTGCCAGCAGCCCCCAGGGGATGGGAACTGAAGCTTTCTTT. Translation: CASSPQGMGTEAFF. This chain uses TRBV16 with TRBJ1-1, with D tentatively TRBD1 (6 bases). Germline CDR1 is KGHSY and CDR2 is FQNENV. This CDR3 region has 14 residues. The V end lost 4 bases, the J end lost 5 bases, and 14 bases lay between the germline ends.

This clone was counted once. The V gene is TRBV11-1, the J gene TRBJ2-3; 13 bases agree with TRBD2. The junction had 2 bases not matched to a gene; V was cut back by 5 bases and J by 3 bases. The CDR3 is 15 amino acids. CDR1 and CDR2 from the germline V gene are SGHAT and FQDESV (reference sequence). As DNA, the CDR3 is TGTGCCAGCAGCCCGGGACTAGCGGGAACAGATACGCAGTATTTT. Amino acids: CASSPGLAGTDTQYF.

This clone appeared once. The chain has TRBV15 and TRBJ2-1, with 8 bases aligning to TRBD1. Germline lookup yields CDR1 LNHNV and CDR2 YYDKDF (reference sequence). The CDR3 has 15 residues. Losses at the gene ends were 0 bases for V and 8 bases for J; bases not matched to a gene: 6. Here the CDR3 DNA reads TGTGCCACCAGCAGAGATCGGACAGGGAACGATGAGCAGTTCTTC. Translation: CATSRDRTGNDEQFF.

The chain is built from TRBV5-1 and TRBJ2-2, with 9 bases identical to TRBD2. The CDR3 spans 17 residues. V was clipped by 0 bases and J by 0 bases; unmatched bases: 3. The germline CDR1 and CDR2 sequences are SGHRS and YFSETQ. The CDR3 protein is CASSLVASGANTGELFF. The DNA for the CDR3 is TGCGCCAGCAGCTTGGTGGCTAGCGGGGCGAACACCGGGGAGCTGTTTTTT. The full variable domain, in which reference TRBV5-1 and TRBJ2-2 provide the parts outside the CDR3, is KAGVTQTPRYLIKTRGQQVTLSCSPISGHRSVSWYQQTPGQGLQFLFEYFSETQRNKGNFPGRFSGRQFSNSRSEMNVSTLELGDSALYLCASSLVASGANTGELFFGEGSRLTVL.